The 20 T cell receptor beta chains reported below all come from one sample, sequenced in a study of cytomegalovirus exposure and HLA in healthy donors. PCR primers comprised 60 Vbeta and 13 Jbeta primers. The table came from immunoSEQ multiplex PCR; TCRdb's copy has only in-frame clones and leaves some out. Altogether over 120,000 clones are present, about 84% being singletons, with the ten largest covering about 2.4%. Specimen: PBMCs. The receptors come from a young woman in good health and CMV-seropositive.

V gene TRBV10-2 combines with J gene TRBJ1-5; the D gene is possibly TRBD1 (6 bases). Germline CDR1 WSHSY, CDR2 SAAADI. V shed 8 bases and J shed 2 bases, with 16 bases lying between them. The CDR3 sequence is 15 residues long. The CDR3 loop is CASSLREGGNQPQHF. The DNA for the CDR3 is TGCGCCAGCTCCCTAAGGGAGGGGGGCAATCAGCCCCAGCATTTT.

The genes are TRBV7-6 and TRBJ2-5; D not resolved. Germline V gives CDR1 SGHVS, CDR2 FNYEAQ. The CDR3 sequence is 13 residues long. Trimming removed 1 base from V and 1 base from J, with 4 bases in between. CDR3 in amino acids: CASSLGAQETQYF. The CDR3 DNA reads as TGTGCCAGCAGCTTAGGGGCCCAAGAGACCCAGTACTTC.

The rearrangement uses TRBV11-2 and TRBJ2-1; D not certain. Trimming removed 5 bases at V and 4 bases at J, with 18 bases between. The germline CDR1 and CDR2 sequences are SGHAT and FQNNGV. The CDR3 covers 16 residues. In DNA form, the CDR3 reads TGTGCCAGCAGCCTAGGCGCCGCTAAAGCGTACAATGAGCAGTTCTTC. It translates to CASSLGAAKAYNEQFF.

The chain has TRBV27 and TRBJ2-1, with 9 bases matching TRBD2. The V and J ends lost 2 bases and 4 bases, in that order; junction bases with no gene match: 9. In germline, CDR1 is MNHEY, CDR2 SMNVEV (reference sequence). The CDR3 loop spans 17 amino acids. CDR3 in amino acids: CASSLAIAGAPYNEQFF. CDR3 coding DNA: TGTGCCAGCAGTTTAGCAATAGCGGGGGCCCCATACAATGAGCAGTTCTTC.

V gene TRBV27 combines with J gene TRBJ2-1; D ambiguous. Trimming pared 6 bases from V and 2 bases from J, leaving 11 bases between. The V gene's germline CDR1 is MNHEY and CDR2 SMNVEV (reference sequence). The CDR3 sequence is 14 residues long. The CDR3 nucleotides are TGTGCCAGCAGCCTTCGAGGCGCCTACAATGAGCAGTTCTTC. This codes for CASSLRGAYNEQFF.

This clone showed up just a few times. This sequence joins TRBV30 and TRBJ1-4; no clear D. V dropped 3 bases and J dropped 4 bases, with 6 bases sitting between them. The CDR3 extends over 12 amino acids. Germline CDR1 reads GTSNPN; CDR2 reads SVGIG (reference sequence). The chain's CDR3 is CAWRHHNEKLFF. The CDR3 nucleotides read TGTGCCTGGAGACACCATAATGAAAAACTGTTTTTT.

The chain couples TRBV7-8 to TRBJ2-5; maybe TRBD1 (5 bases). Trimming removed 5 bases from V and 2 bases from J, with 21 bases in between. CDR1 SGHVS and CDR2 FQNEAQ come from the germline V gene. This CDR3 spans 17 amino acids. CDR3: CASSPYRVTVKQETQYF. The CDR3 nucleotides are TGTGCCAGCAGCCCGTACCGGGTGACAGTCAAGCAAGAGACCCAGTACTTC.

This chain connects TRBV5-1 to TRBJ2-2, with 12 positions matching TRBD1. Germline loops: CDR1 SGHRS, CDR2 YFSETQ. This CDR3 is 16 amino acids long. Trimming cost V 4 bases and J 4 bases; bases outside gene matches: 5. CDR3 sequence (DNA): TGCGCCAGCAGCGGCCGGGACAGGGGGCGCACCGGGGAGCTGTTTTTT. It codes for CASSGRDRGRTGELFF.

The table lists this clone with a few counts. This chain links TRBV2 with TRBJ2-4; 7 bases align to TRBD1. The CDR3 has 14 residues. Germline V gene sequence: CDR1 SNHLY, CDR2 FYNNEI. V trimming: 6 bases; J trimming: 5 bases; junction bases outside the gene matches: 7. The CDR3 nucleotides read TGTGCCAGCAGAGCTACAGGGGCACAAAACATTCAGTACTTC. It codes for CASRATGAQNIQYF.

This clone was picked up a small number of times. The CDR3 here is CASRLNTGELFF. DNA for the CDR3: TGTGCCAGCAGATTAAACACCGGGGAGCTGTTTTTT. The chain combines TRBV6-6 with TRBJ2-2; D gene uncertain. Germline CDR1 and CDR2: MNHNY and SVGAGI (reference sequence). The ends were cut back, 6 bases at V and 2 bases at J, with 4 bases in the middle. CDR3 length: 12 amino acids.

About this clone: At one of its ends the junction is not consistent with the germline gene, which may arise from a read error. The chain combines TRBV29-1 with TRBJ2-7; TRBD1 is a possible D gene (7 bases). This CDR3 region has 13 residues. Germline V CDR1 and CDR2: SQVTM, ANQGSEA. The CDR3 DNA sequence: TGCAGCGTTGTCGGAGGGGGCGATTACGGGCAGTACTTC. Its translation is CSVVGGGDYGQYF.

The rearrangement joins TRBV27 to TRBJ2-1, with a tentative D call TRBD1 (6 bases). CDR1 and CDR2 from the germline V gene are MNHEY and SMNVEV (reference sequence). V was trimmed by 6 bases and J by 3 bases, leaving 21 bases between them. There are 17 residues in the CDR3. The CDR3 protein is CASSSMIGGALYNEQFF. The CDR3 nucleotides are TGTGCCAGCAGCAGTATGATAGGGGGTGCTCTCTACAATGAGCAGTTCTTC.

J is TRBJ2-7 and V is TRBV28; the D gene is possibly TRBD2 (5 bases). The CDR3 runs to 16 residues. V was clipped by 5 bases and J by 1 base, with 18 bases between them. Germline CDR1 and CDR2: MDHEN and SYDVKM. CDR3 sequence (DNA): TGTGCCAGCAGTAAGGCGGGCCACACGAAGTCCTACGAGCAGTACTTC. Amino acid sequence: CASSKAGHTKSYEQYF.

This CDR3 is CASSYLGTSLDEQFF. CDR3 nucleotide sequence: TGTGCCAGCAGTTACCTCGGGACTAGTCTGGATGAGCAGTTCTTC. The genes are TRBV6-6 and TRBJ2-1; TRBD2 matches at 8 bases. V gave up 2 bases and J gave up 8 bases; unmatched junction bases: 8. The CDR3 totals 15 residues. Germline assignment: CDR1 MNHNY and CDR2 SVGAGI (reference sequence).

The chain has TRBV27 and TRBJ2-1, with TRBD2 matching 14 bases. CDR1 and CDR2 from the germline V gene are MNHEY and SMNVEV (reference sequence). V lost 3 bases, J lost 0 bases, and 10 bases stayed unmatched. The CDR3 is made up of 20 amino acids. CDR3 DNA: TGTGCCAGCAGTTTTAAACCGGGACTAGCGGGGGTTAGCTCCTACAATGAGCAGTTCTTC. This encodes CASSFKPGLAGVSSYNEQFF.

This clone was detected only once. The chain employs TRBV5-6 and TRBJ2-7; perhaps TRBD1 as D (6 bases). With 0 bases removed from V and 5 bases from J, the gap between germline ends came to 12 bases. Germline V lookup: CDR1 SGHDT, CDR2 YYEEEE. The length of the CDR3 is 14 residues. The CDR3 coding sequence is TGTGCCAGCAGCTTGGACAGGGATAGGGACGAGCAGTACTTC. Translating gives CASSLDRDRDEQYF. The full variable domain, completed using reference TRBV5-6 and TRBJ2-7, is DAGVTQSPTHLIKTRGQQVTLRCSPKSGHDTVSWYQQALGQGPQFIFQYYEEEERQRGNFPDRFSGHQFPNYSSELNVNALLLGDSALYLCASSLDRDRDEQYFGPGTRLTVT.

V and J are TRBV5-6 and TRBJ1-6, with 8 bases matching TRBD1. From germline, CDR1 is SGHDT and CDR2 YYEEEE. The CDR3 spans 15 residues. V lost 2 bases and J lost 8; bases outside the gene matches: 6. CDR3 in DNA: TGTGCCAGCAGCTTTCTGGACAGGGCAGATTCACCCCTCCACTTT. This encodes CASSFLDRADSPLHF.

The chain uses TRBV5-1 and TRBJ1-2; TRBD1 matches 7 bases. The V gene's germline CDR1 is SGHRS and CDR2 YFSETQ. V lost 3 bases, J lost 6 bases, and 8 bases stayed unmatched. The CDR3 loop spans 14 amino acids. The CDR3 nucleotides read TGCGCCAGCAGCTATGACAGGGCTCGCGATGGCTACACCTTC. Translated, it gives CASSYDRARDGYTF.

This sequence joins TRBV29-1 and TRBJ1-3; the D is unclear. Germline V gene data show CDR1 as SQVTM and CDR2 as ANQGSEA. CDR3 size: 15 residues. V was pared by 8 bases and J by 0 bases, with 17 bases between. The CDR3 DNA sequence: TGCAGCTTCCTGGATGCGGCGGACTCTGGAAACACCATATATTTT. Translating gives CSFLDAADSGNTIYF.

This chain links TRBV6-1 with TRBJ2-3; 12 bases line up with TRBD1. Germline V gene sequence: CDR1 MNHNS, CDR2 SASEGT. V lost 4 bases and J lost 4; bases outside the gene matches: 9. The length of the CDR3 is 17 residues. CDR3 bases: TGTGCCAGCAGTGGGTGGGGGACAGGGGGCAGATCAGATACGCAGTATTTT. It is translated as CASSGWGTGGRSDTQYF.